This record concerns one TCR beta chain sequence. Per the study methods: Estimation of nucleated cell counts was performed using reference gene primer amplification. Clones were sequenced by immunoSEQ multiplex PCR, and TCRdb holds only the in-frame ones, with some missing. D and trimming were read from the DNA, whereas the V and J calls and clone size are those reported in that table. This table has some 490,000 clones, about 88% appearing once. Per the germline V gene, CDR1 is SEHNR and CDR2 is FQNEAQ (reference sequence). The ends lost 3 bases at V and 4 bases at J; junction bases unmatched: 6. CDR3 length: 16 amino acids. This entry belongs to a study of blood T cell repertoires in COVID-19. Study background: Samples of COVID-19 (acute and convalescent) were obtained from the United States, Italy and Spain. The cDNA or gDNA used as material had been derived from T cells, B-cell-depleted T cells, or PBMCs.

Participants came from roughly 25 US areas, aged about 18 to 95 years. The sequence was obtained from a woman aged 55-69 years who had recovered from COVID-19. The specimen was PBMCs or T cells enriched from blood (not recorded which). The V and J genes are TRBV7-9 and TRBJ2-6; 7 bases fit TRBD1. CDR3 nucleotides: TGTGCCAGCAGCTTGCTGACAGGGACAGGGGCCAACGTCCTGACTTTC. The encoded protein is CASSLLTGTGANVLTF.